This T cell receptor (beta chain) is drawn from a study of blood T cell repertoires in COVID-19. Study information: The cDNA or gDNA used as material had been derived from T cells, B-cell-depleted T cells, or PBMCs.

This clone was observed a few times. In the authors' workflow: Amplification of reference gene primers provided the estimated nucleated cell counts. Clones were read by immunoSEQ multiplex PCR, and TCRdb kept only the in-frame ones, dropping some. V and J calls plus clone size are reproduced from that table; the DNA served to infer D and trimming. The profile covers 200,000 to 250,000 clones, with 70% to 90% appearing a single time and 11% taken by the ten largest. The germline V gene has CDR1 KGHDR and CDR2 SFDVKD. With 5 bases removed from V and 3 bases from J, the gap between germline ends came to 6 bases. The CDR3 length is 12 residues.

V is TRBV24-1 and J is TRBJ1-1, with unresolved D. The sample consisted of peripheral blood. The TCR was taken from a man in his forties or fifties with COVID-19, enrolled during active disease. CDR3 loop: CATSARDTEAFF. The CDR3 DNA follows: TGTGCCACCAGTGCCCGGGACACTGAAGCTTTCTTT.